Listed below are T cell receptor beta chains from one sample, sequenced in a study of blood T cells in healthy people across ages. TCRdb recomputed calls from the 5' RACE reads with MiXCR, one row per CDR3 protein. This table holds some 890,000 distinct CDR3 sequences, 25% to 30% found once. These same data were also listed under a study on T cells of mothers and their children.

The sequenced material came from blood. Every receptor here comes from a woman in her thirties or forties in good health. CDR3s include the opening cysteine and the closing phenylalanine or tryptophan. A D gene is named only where the DNA matches it firmly. A clone size is listed for some rows: how often the clone was seen (once, few, many), or a class if it is expanded.

j_gene,v_gene,d_gene,abundance,CDR3aa,CDR3nt
TRBJ1-1,TRBV4-1,.,few,CASSHRQGTEAFF,TGCGCCAGCAGCCATAGACAAGGTACTGAAGCTTTCTTT
TRBJ1-6,TRBV10-3,TRBD1,.,CAISEDRGAGSPLHF,TGTGCCATCAGTGAGGACAGGGGCGCCGGTTCGCCCCTCCACTTT
TRBJ2-1,TRBV18,.,many,CASSPRGDEQFF,TGTGCCAGCTCACCCAGGGGGGATGAGCAGTTCTTC
TRBJ2-1,TRBV5-1,.,.,CASRRSQANSHNEQFF,TGCGCCAGCAGGCGTAGTCAGGCGAATAGCCACAATGAGCAGTTCTTC
TRBJ2-1,TRBV11-2,.,few,CASSLDQRDEQFF,TGTGCCAGCAGCTTAGATCAGAGGGATGAGCAGTTCTTC
TRBJ1-5,TRBV6-5,.,.,CASSSGLGVNNQPQHF,TGTGCCAGCAGTTCAGGGTTGGGAGTGAACAATCAGCCCCAGCATTTT
TRBJ1-2,TRBV6-1,.,.,CASSLLTETAGGYTF,TGTGCCAGCAGTCTACTCACCGAGACAGCGGGTGGCTACACCTTC
TRBJ2-3,TRBV6-4,TRBD2,few,CASSAISGGGTDTQYF,TGTGCCAGCAGTGCGATTAGCGGGGGGGGCACAGATACGCAGTATTTT
TRBJ2-6,TRBV5-1,TRBD1,many,CASSLRQGDFSGANVLTF,TGCGCCAGCAGCTTGAGACAGGGGGACTTCTCTGGGGCCAACGTCCTGACTTTC
TRBJ2-4,TRBV20-1,.,many,CSASGTDGANIQYF,TGCAGTGCTTCTGGGACGGACGGGGCAAACATTCAGTACTTC
TRBJ1-2,TRBV7-2,.,few,CASSSSRDTYYGYTF,TGTGCCAGCAGCTCGAGCCGGGACACCTACTATGGCTACACCTTC
TRBJ1-1,TRBV3-1,.,.,CASSKGGAMNTEAFF,TGTGCCAGCAGCAAAGGGGGAGCCATGAACACTGAAGCTTTCTTT
TRBJ1-1,TRBV9,TRBD1,few,CASSGPGQMNTEAFF,TGTGCCAGCAGCGGGCCGGGACAGATGAACACTGAAGCTTTCTTT
TRBJ2-2,TRBV28,TRBD1,.,CASILQGASNTGELFF,TGTGCCAGCATCTTACAGGGGGCCTCGAACACCGGGGAGCTGTTTTTT
TRBJ2-7,TRBV10-3,.,.,CAISESNRRHPGDEQYF,TGTGCCATCAGTGAGTCGAACAGGCGGCACCCGGGGGACGAGCAGTACTTC
TRBJ1-1,TRBV7-2,.,few,CASSSQQNTEAFF,TGTGCCAGCAGCTCTCAACAGAACACTGAAGCTTTCTTT
TRBJ2-1,TRBV20-1,.,.,CSAREATRSLNEQFF,TGCAGTGCTAGGGAGGCCACACGGTCTCTCAATGAGCAGTTCTTC
TRBJ2-7,TRBV7-9,.,.,CASSLASLTYEQYF,TGTGCCAGCAGCTTAGCGTCGTTGACCTACGAGCAGTACTTC
TRBJ2-5,TRBV18,.,.,CASPKGPQETQYF,TGTGCCAGCCCCAAGGGGCCCCAAGAGACCCAGTACTTC
TRBJ1-1,TRBV27,TRBD1,.,CASSSPAGGDTEAFF,TGTGCCAGCAGTAGCCCGGCAGGGGGGGACACTGAAGCTTTCTTT
TRBJ2-1,TRBV24-1,.,few,CATSALGGEQFF,TGTGCCACCAGTGCCCTCGGAGGTGAGCAGTTCTTC
TRBJ2-3,TRBV9,TRBD2,.,CASSVEAGGVTDTQYF,TGTGCCAGCAGCGTAGAAGCGGGGGGAGTCACAGATACGCAGTATTTT